These 21 T cell receptor beta chains came from one sample sequenced in a study of PD-1 blockade in classical Hodgkin lymphoma. Sequencing used immunoSEQ multiplex PCR; TCRdb keeps in-frame clones, though not all of them. The sample lists about 36,000 clones, around 89% occurring once. The time point: newly diagnosed, previously untreated cHL patient sample. Thawed PBMCs yielded CD4+ T cells through magnetic negative selection. The sample was CD4+ T cells from blood. The source of these receptors is a human donor with classical Hodgkin lymphoma.

Only a few counts were recorded for this clone. This rearrangement joins TRBV10-3 to TRBJ1-1, with a weak D call TRBD1 (5 bases). Germline assignment: CDR1 ENHRY and CDR2 SYGVKD. V lost 4 bases, J lost 11 bases, and 11 bases lay in between. The CDR3 spans 11 residues. CDR3 residues: CAISVGVDAFF. The CDR3 DNA reads TGTGCCATCAGTGTAGGGGTCGACGCTTTCTTT.

This clone was recorded once. The chain uses TRBV9 and TRBJ2-1, with D unclear. The CDR3 contains 14 residues. Germline V lookup: CDR1 SGDLS, CDR2 YYNGEE. V lost 0 bases to trimming and J lost 5 bases, with 9 bases between them. CDR3 in amino acids: CASSVAGQNNEQFF. CDR3 coding DNA: TGTGCCAGCAGCGTAGCTGGCCAAAACAATGAGCAGTTCTTC.

The rearrangement joins TRBV28 to TRBJ1-2, with 7 bases that match TRBD1. CDR1 is MDHEN and CDR2 is SYDVKM in the germline V gene. J gave up 3 bases and V 6 bases, and 10 bases lay outside the gene matches. The CDR3 covers 15 residues. This CDR3 reads CASRVTGEPYYGYTF. CDR3 DNA: TGTGCCAGCAGGGTCACAGGGGAACCCTACTATGGCTACACCTTC.

The V gene is TRBV5-1, the J gene TRBJ2-3; D not certain. Deletions cut 0 bases from V and 3 bases from J, with 5 bases between. CDR1 and CDR2 (germline): SGHRS, YFSETQ. The CDR3 length is 13 residues. CDR3 bases: TGCGCCAGCAGCTTGGGGCAGACAGATACGCAGTATTTT. Protein product: CASSLGQTDTQYF.

This sequence joins TRBV6-1 and TRBJ1-3; 9 bases align to TRBD1. V dropped 3 bases and J dropped 0; count of bases not matched to a gene: 9. This CDR3 region has 18 residues. CDR1 is MNHNS, CDR2 SASEGT, per germline. CDR3 amino acids: CASSEIPGQGPSGNTIYF. Here the CDR3 DNA reads TGTGCCAGCAGTGAGATTCCGGGACAGGGACCCTCTGGAAACACCATATATTTT.

This clone appeared once. The chain employs TRBV14 and TRBJ2-3, with D possibly being TRBD2 (5 bases). V lost 4 bases, J lost 4 bases, and 9 bases lay in between. The V gene's germline CDR1 is SGHDN and CDR2 FVKESK. CDR3 length equals 13 residues. The CDR3 loop reads CASSPLGADTQYF. As DNA, the CDR3 is TGTGCCAGCAGCCCACTAGGAGCAGATACGCAGTATTTT.

The chain employs TRBV4-2 and TRBJ1-1, with unresolved D. The CDR3 sequence is 15 residues long. Trimming pared 3 bases from V and 0 bases from J, leaving 11 bases between. The germline CDR1 and CDR2 sequences are LGHNA and YNFKEQ. This chain's CDR3 is CASSHDATLNTEAFF. CDR3 sequence (DNA): TGTGCCAGCAGCCACGACGCTACCTTGAACACTGAAGCTTTCTTT.

A single count supports this clone. The chain has TRBV5-6 and TRBJ1-4; maybe TRBD1 (6 bases). Germline V gene data show CDR1 as SGHDT and CDR2 as YYEEEE. This CDR3 is built from 14 residues. The germline V and J ends were trimmed by 5 bases and 0 bases, with 8 bases remaining between them. The CDR3 protein is CASRRGTTNEKLFF. CDR3 nucleotides: TGTGCCAGCAGAAGGGGGACAACTAATGAAAAACTGTTTTTT.

This clone has a handful of counts. The chain combines TRBV2 with TRBJ1-2; a weak D match, TRBD1 (5 bases). Germline V gene lookup returns CDR1 SNHLY and CDR2 FYNNEI. The CDR3 sequence is 16 residues long. Trimming pared 4 bases from V and 7 bases from J, leaving 22 bases between. The CDR3 loop is CASSADPGPGGRGYTF. The CDR3, as DNA: TGTGCCAGCAGTGCTGACCCGGGACCTGGGGGTCGTGGCTACACCTTC.

Comments on this clone: Other DNA sequences of this sample code for an identical CDR3. The J gene is TRBJ2-7, the V gene TRBV7-2; 9 bases align to TRBD2. V lost 1 base, J lost 3 bases, and 4 bases stayed unmatched. Germline-derived CDR1 and CDR2 are SGHTA and FQGNSA. The CDR3 runs 15 residues. In DNA form, the CDR3 reads TGTGCCAGCAGCTTAGGGCTAGCGGGGCTCTACGAGCAGTACTTC. This encodes CASSLGLAGLYEQYF.

The chain couples TRBV7-9 to TRBJ1-1; 12 nucleotides match TRBD1. With V trimmed by 5 bases and J by 1 base, 8 bases remained unmatched. CDR1 SEHNR and CDR2 FQNEAQ come from the germline V gene (reference sequence). The CDR3 spans 17 residues. Here the CDR3 DNA reads TGTGCCAGCAGCCTAAGGGGACAGGGGGCGCGGAACACTGAAGCTTTCTTT. Encoded protein: CASSLRGQGARNTEAFF. Together with reference TRBV7-9 and TRBJ1-1, the CDR3 gives the full variable domain: DTGVSQNPRHKITKRGQNVTFRCDPISEHNRLYWYRQTLGQGPEFLTYFQNEAQLEKSRLLSDRFSAERPKGSFSTLEIQRTEQGDSAMYLCASSLRGQGARNTEAFFGQGTRLTVV.

The genes are TRBV9 and TRBJ2-2, with 10 bases lining up with TRBD1. Germline V lookup: CDR1 SGDLS, CDR2 YYNGEE. Germline trimming cut 4 bases from V and 7 bases from J; bases unmatched to any gene: 7. This CDR3 is built from 15 residues. The CDR3 region has the DNA TGTGCCAGCAGCCCACAGACAGGGGGCAACGGGGAGCTGTTTTTT. It is translated as CASSPQTGGNGELFF.

This clone was observed a single time. The V gene is TRBV7-3, the J gene TRBJ2-1; the D is unclear. The V and J ends lost 8 bases and 11 bases respectively, with 16 bases between them. CDR1 and CDR2 (germline): SGHTA, FQGTGA. The CDR3 loop spans 12 amino acids. CDR3 DNA sequence: TGTGCCAGCGGCCCCAGCGAAGGTCAGCAGTTCTTC. Protein product: CASGPSEGQQFF.

This clone was detected only once. V gene TRBV25-1 combines with J gene TRBJ2-2; 7 bases agree with TRBD1. This CDR3 is built from 16 residues. Germline assignment: CDR1 MGHDK and CDR2 SYGVNS. Trimming removed 5 bases from V and 6 bases from J; junction bases left unmatched: 12. The DNA of the CDR3 is TGTGCCAGCAGTAACACCGGGACCCAGGGGGCCGGGGAGCTGTTTTTT. Its translation is CASSNTGTQGAGELFF.

The gene calls are TRBV29-1 and TRBJ1-1; possibly TRBD1 for D (5 bases). CDR1 SQVTM and CDR2 ANQGSEA come from the germline V gene. Trimming cost V 6 bases and J 4 bases, with 18 bases left between them. There are 14 residues in the CDR3. CDR3 amino acids: CSVERGGEGTEAFF. DNA of the CDR3: TGCAGCGTAGAAAGAGGAGGGGAAGGCACTGAAGCTTTCTTT.

CDR3 loop: CASSDTGQRATGELFF. The CDR3 region has the DNA TGTGCCAGCAGTGACACGGGACAGAGGGCCACCGGGGAGCTGTTTTTT. The chain joins TRBV25-1 to TRBJ2-2, with 7 bases that match TRBD1. Losses at the gene ends were 3 bases for V and 4 bases for J; bases not matched to a gene: 8. The CDR3 runs 16 residues. From germline, CDR1 is MGHDK and CDR2 SYGVNS.

The chain has TRBV6-5 and TRBJ1-2, with TRBD1 matching 10 bases. Per germline, CDR1 MNHEY and CDR2 SVGAGI. With 0 bases clipped from V and 6 bases from J, the junction kept 4 bases outside the gene matches. This CDR3 comprises 15 residues. In nucleotides, the CDR3 is TGTGCCAGCAGTTACTCAGCCGGGACAGGGGATGGCTACACCTTC. Translating gives CASSYSAGTGDGYTF.

V is TRBV30 and J is TRBJ1-1; D remains ambiguous. Germline CDR1 and CDR2: GTSNPN and SVGIG (reference sequence). The CDR3 totals 12 residues. Trimming pared 5 bases from V and 4 bases from J, leaving 11 bases between. For the CDR3, the DNA is TGTGCCTGGGACCTCGCCAGCACTGAAGCTTTCTTT. Protein product: CAWDLASTEAFF.

The chain is built from TRBV20-1 and TRBJ2-5; D call uncertain. The length of the CDR3 is 11 residues. CDR1 and CDR2 (germline): DFQATT, SNEGSKA (reference sequence). Trimming pared 6 bases from V and 2 bases from J, leaving 7 bases between. The CDR3 loop reads CSAGLQETQYF. CDR3 in DNA: TGCAGTGCAGGGTTACAAGAGACCCAGTACTTC.

In DNA form, the CDR3 reads TGTGCCAGCAGCGGAGCCGGACGGTATAATTCACCCCTCCACTTT. This codes for CASSGAGRYNSPLHF. The chain recombines TRBV7-9 with TRBJ1-6, with unresolved D. Looked up from germline, CDR1 is SEHNR and CDR2 is FQNEAQ (reference sequence). V was clipped by 5 bases and J by 4 bases, with 12 bases between them. This CDR3 region has 15 residues.

V usage is TRBV7-7 and J usage is TRBJ2-5; 11 bases are shared with TRBD1. Germline V lookup: CDR1 SSHAT, CDR2 FNYEAQ (reference sequence). The ends lost 1 base at V and 4 bases at J; junction bases unmatched: 5. The CDR3 runs to 16 residues. The CDR3: CASSLGGTGGTETQYF. The CDR3 DNA follows: TGTGCCAGCAGCTTAGGTGGGACAGGGGGGACAGAGACCCAGTACTTC.